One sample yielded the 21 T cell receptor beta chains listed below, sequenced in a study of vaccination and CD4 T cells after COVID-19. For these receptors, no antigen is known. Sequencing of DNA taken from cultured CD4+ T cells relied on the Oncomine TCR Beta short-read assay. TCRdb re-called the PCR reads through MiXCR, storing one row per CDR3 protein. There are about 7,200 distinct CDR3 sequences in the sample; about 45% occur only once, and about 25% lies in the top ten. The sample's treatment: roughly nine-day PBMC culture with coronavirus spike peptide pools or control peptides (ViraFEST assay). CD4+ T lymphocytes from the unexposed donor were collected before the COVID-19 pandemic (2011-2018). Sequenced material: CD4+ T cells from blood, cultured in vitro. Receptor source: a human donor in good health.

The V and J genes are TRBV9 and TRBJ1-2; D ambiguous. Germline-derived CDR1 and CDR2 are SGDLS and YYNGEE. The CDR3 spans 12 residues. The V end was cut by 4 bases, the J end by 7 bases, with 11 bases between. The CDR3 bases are TGTGCCAGCAGCCCGGGGTACGGTGGCTACACCTTC. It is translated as CASSPGYGGYTF.

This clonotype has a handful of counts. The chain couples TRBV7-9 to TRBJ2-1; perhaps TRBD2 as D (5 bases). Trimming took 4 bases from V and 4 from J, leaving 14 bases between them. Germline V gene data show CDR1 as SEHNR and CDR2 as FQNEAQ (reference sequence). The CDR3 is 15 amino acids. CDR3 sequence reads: CASSSTSLRYNEQFF. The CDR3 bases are TGTGCCAGCAGCTCTACTAGTTTGAGGTACAATGAGCAGTTCTTC.

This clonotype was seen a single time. CDR3 protein: CASTTRGTNTEAFF. DNA of the CDR3: TGTGCCAGCACCACTCGGGGGACGAACACTGAAGCTTTCTTT. The chain uses TRBV6-1 and TRBJ1-1; D is possibly TRBD1 (5 bases). Germline V gene data show CDR1 as MNHNS and CDR2 as SASEGT. V dropped 7 bases and J dropped 1 base, with 13 bases sitting between them. This CDR3 has 14 amino acids.

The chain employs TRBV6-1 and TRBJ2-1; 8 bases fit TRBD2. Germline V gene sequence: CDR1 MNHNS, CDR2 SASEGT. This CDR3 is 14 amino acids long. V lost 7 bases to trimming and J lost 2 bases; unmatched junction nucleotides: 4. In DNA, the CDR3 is TGTGCCAGCATGCCGGGACTAGCCTACAATGAGCAGTTCTTC. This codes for CASMPGLAYNEQFF.

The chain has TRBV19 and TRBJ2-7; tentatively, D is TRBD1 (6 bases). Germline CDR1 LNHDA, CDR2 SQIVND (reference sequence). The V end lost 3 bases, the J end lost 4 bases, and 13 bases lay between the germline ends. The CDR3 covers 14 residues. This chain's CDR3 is CASSMSRGDYEQYF. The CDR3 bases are TGTGCCAGTAGTATGAGCAGGGGAGATTACGAGCAGTACTTC.

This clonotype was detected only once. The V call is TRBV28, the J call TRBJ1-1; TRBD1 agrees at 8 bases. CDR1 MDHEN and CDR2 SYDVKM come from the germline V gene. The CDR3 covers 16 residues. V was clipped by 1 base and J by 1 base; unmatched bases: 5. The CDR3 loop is CASSLYGQGTNTEAFF. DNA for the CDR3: TGTGCCAGCAGTTTATACGGACAGGGAACGAACACTGAAGCTTTCTTT.

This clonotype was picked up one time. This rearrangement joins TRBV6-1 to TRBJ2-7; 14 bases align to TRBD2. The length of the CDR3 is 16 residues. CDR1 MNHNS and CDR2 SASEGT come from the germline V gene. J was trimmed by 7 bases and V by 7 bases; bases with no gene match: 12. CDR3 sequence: CASKTPGTSGSGEQYF. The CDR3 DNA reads TGTGCCAGCAAAACCCCCGGGACTAGCGGGAGTGGAGAGCAGTACTTC.

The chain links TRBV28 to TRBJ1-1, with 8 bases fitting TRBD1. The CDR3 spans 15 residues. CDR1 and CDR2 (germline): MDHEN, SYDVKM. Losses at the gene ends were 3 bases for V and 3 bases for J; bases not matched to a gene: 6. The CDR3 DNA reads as TGTGCCAGCAGTTTTCCACAGGGGGTTTACACTGAAGCTTTCTTT. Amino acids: CASSFPQGVYTEAFF.

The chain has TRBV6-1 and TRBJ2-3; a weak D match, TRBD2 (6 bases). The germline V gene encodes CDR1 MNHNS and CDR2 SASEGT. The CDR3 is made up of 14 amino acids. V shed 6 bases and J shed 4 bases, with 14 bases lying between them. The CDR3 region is CASRRGVGADTQYF. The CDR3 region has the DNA TGTGCCAGCAGACGCGGGGTAGGCGCAGATACGCAGTATTTT.

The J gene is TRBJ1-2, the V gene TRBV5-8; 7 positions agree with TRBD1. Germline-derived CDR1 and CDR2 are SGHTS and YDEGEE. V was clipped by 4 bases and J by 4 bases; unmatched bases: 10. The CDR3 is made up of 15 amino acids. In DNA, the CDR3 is TGTGCCAGCAGCCAGATCGACAGGGAAGCCTATGGCTACACCTTC. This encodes CASSQIDREAYGYTF.

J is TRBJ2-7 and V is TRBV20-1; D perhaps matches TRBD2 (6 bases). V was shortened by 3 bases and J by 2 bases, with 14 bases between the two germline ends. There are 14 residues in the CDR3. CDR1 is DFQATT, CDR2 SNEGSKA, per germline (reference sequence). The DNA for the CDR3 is TGCAGTGCTAGCGGAGGTAGCGGAGCCTACGAGCAGTACTTC. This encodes CSASGGSGAYEQYF.

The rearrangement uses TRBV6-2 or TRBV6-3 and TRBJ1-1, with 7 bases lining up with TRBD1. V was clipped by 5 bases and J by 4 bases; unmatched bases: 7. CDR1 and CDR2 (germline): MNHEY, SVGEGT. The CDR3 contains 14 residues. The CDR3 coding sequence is TGTGCCAGCAGTCAAGAGGGGGCACGCACTGAAGCTTTCTTT. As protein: CASSQEGARTEAFF.

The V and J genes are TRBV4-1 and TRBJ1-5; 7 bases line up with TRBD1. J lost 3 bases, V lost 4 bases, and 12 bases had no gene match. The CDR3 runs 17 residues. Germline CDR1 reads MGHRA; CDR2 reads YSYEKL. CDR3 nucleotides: TGCGCCAGCAGCCCCGGACAGGCGCTTCTCCTCAATCAGCCCCAGCATTTT. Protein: CASSPGQALLLNQPQHF.

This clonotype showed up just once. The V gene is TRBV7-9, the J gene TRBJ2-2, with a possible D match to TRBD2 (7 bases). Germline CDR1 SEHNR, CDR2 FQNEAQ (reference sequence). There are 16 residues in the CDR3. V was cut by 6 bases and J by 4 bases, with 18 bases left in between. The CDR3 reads CASRPTGGPSTGELFF. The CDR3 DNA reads TGTGCCAGCAGACCTACGGGGGGCCCGAGCACCGGGGAGCTGTTTTTT.

CDR3 residues: CASSSSHDRYNEQFF. CDR3 coding DNA: TGTGCCAGCAGCTCATCCCACGACAGGTACAATGAGCAGTTCTTC. The chain has TRBV11-3 and TRBJ2-1, with D possibly TRBD1 on 6 matching bases. Trimming took off 4 bases at V and 4 bases at J, with 14 bases between the two ends. CDR1 is SGHNT, CDR2 YENEEA, per germline. CDR3 size: 15 residues. The whole variable domain, remainder taken from reference TRBV11-3 and TRBJ2-1, is EAGVVQSPRYKIIEKKQPVAFWCNPISGHNTLYWYLQNLGQGPELLIRYENEEAVDDSQLPKDRFSAERLKGVDSTLKIQPAELGDSAVYLCASSSSHDRYNEQFFGPGTRLTVL.

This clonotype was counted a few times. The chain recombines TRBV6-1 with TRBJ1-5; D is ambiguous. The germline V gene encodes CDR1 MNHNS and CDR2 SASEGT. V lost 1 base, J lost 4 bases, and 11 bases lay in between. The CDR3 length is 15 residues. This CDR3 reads CASSEGGRLNQPQHF. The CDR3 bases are TGTGCCAGCAGTGAAGGAGGACGGCTTAATCAGCCCCAGCATTTT.

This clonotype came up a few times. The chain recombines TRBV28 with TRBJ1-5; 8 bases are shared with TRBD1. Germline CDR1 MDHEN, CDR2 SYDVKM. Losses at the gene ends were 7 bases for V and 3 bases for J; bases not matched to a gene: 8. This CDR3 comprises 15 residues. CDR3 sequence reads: CASNPDRGYNQPQHF. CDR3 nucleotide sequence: TGTGCCAGCAATCCCGACAGGGGCTACAATCAGCCCCAGCATTTT.

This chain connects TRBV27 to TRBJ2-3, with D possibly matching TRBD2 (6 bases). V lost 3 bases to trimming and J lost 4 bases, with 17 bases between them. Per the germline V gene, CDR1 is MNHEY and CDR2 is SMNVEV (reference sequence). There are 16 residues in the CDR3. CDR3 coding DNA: TGTGCCAGCAGTTTTGCTGCGGGATCCCTCCCAGATACGCAGTATTTT. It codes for CASSFAAGSLPDTQYF.

CDR3 sequence: CASRKGGGGYNEQFF. The CDR3 nucleotides read TGTGCCAGCCGAAAGGGAGGGGGGGGGTACAATGAGCAGTTCTTC. The chain is built from TRBV7-6 and TRBJ2-1, with D possibly being TRBD2 (7 bases). Germline loops: CDR1 SGHVS, CDR2 FNYEAQ. V lost 8 bases, J lost 4 bases, and 18 bases lay in between. The CDR3 is made up of 15 amino acids. The whole variable domain, filled in from reference TRBV7-6 and TRBJ2-1, reads GAGVSQSPRYKVTKRGQDVALRCDPISGHVSLYWYRQALGQGPEFLTYFNYEAQQDKSGLPNDRFSAERPEGSISTLTIQRTEQRDSAMYRCASRKGGGGYNEQFFGPGTRLTVL.

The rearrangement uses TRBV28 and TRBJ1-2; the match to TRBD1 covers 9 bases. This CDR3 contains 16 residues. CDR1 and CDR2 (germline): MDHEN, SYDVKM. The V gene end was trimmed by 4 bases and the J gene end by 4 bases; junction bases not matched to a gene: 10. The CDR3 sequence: CASSYSVGTGFYGYTF. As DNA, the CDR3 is TGTGCCAGCAGTTATTCCGTGGGGACAGGGTTCTATGGCTACACCTTC.

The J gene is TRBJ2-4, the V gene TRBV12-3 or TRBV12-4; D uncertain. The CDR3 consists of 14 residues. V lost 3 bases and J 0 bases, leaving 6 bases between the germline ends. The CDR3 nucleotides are TGTGCCAGCAGTTTTGGGTTAGCCAAAAACATTCAGTACTTC. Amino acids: CASSFGLAKNIQYF.